A selection of T cell receptor beta chains follows, all from one sample in a study of cytomegalovirus exposure and HLA in healthy donors. TCRdb keeps only in-frame clones here, not all; method: immunoSEQ multiplex PCR. The table includes 200,000 or so clones, about 77% detected once. The sample comprised PBMCs. The receptors here all came from a woman in her 30s in good health and CMV-seronegative. Each CDR3 is given with its conserved first and last residue. D genes are given only for firm matches. Some rows have no size entry. The others give once, few or many, or a class for an expanded clone.

J,V,D,size,DNA,CDR3
TRBJ1-5,TRBV6-1,.,once,TGTGCCAGCACTGGGGGGGTATACCAGCCCCAGCATTTT,CASTGGVYQPQHF
TRBJ1-5,TRBV5-1,.,.,TGCGCCAGCAGCTTGGGGACACTGAGCAATCAGCCCCAGCATTTT,CASSLGTLSNQPQHF
TRBJ1-1,TRBV7-9,TRBD1,few,TGTGCCAGCAGCTTAGGTGGGGACAGAGAAGCTTTCTTT,CASSLGGDREAFF
TRBJ2-3,TRBV2,TRBD2,.,TGTGCCAGCAGTGAAGCGGGGGGGAGCACAGATACGCAGTATTTT,CASSEAGGSTDTQYF
TRBJ2-1,TRBV7-2,.,.,TGTGCCAGCAGCCCAGGGCGTGGGTCTTACAATGAGCAGTTCTTC,CASSPGRGSYNEQFF
TRBJ2-1,TRBV10-3,TRBD2,.,TGTGCCATCAGTGGTAGGCTAGCGGGAGTAAGGAATGAGCAGTTCTTC,CAISGRLAGVRNEQFF
TRBJ1-1,TRBV7-8,.,.,TGTGCCAGCAGCTTAGACAGGAACACTGAAGCTTTCTTT,CASSLDRNTEAFF
TRBJ2-5,TRBV30,.,.,TGTGCCTGGAGTGTACCAGGGCCCCAGTACTTC,CAWSVPGPQYF
TRBJ2-7,TRBV7-8,TRBD2,.,TGTGCCAGCAGCCTTGGGCTAGCGGGGGTGAACTCCTACGAGCAGTACTTC,CASSLGLAGVNSYEQYF
TRBJ2-3,TRBV7-2,.,few,TGTGCCAGCAGCTACCAAGTGGGATTGGGAGGGGGTACGCAGTATTTT,CASSYQVGLGGGTQYF
TRBJ2-7,TRBV28,.,.,TGTGCCAGCAGTCTCTCCGGGACAAACTACGAGCAGTACTTC,CASSLSGTNYEQYF
TRBJ1-1,TRBV28,.,.,TGTGCCAGCAGCGCCGGACAGCCGAACACTGAAGCTTTCTTT,CASSAGQPNTEAFF
TRBJ2-1,TRBV6-5,.,.,TGTGCCAGCAGCCGGACGGGGAACGGGGGTGAGCAGTTCTTC,CASSRTGNGGEQFF
TRBJ1-5,TRBV19,TRBD1,.,TGTGCCAGTAACCCGGACAGGGTTTATAGCAATCAGCCCCAGCATTTT,CASNPDRVYSNQPQHF
TRBJ1-2,TRBV4-1,.,.,TGCGCCAGCAGCCAAGAAGATCGGGTCCGGGATGGCTACACCTTC,CASSQEDRVRDGYTF
TRBJ1-5,TRBV19,.,.,TGTGCCAGTAGTATAGATCCTCTCCTAATGCCCCAGCATTTT,CASSIDPLLMPQHF
TRBJ2-7,TRBV27,.,.,TGTGCCAGCAGTTCCCCCTCTGAAGGGGGGGATGGCGAGCAGTACTTC,CASSSPSEGGDGEQYF
TRBJ2-5,TRBV6-5,TRBD1,.,TGTGCCAGCAGAAGCCTCCGACAGGGTGAGACCCAGTACTTC,CASRSLRQGETQYF
TRBJ1-3,TRBV28,.,once,TGTGCCAGCAGTCCAAACAGCGGCTCTGGAAACACCATATATTTT,CASSPNSGSGNTIYF
TRBJ2-1,TRBV4-2,.,.,TGTGCCAGCAGCTCAAAGTTACTCGGTGAGCAGTTCTTC,CASSSKLLGEQFF
TRBJ2-7,TRBV7-6,TRBD1,once,TGTGCCAGCAGTTCTAGGCCGGGACAGGGGGCGTCCGAGCAGTACTTC,CASSSRPGQGASEQYF
TRBJ2-7,TRBV6-5,TRBD1,.,TGTGCCAGCAGGGCCGGGACAGCGACCTACGAGCAGTACTTC,CASRAGTATYEQYF
TRBJ2-1,TRBV12-5,TRBD2,.,TGTGCTAGTGGTTTGGATCCGGGGGGGTACAATGAGCAGTTCTTC,CASGLDPGGYNEQFF
TRBJ2-7,TRBV18,.,.,TGTGCCAGCTCAACACTTAGTTTGGGGGGATACGAGCAGTACTTC,CASSTLSLGGYEQYF
TRBJ2-2,TRBV5-1,TRBD2,.,TGCGCCAGCGGGGAGGGTCTCTTGAACACCGGGGAGCTGTTTTTT,CASGEGLLNTGELFF
TRBJ2-7,TRBV5-1,.,few,TGCGCCAGCAGCTTGGAATCCAGGGGTCCCTACGAGCAGTACTTC,CASSLESRGPYEQYF
TRBJ2-7,TRBV9,.,once,TGTGCCAGCAGCGTAGTGGACAGTTCCTACGAGCAGTACTTC,CASSVVDSSYEQYF
TRBJ2-5,TRBV5-4,TRBD2,.,TGTGCCAGCAGCTTGGGGACTAGCGGGGGGACCGATCGATCGGAGACCCAGTACTTC,CASSLGTSGGTDRSETQYF
TRBJ2-7,TRBV4-1,TRBD2,.,TGCGCCAGCAGCCAAGTCCTAGCGGGGGCTGATTACGAGCAGTACTTC,CASSQVLAGADYEQYF
TRBJ2-7,TRBV14,.,.,TGTGCCAGCAGCCAAGTAGGACATCTAACCTACGAGCAGTACTTC,CASSQVGHLTYEQYF
TRBJ2-6,TRBV7-9,TRBD1,.,TGTGCCAGCAGCTTAGGGGACAGCCGATCTGGGGCCAACGTCCTGACTTTC,CASSLGDSRSGANVLTF
TRBJ1-3,TRBV2,.,once,TGTGCCAGCAGTGAATGGGCAGGGCTCCCTGGAAACACCATATATTTT,CASSEWAGLPGNTIYF
TRBJ2-1,TRBV1,.,.,TGCACCAGCAGCGGACAGGGGAGCTCCTACAATGAGCAGTTCTTC,CTSSGQGSSYNEQFF
TRBJ2-7,TRBV10-3,.,.,TGTGCCATCAGTGGTATTAGCGACTCCTACGAGCAGTACTTC,CAISGISDSYEQYF
TRBJ2-6,TRBV5-1,TRBD1,.,TGCGCCAGCAGCTTTGCGGGACAGGGCCTCTCTGGGGCCAACGTCCTGACTTTC,CASSFAGQGLSGANVLTF
TRBJ2-7,TRBV30,TRBD1,.,TGTGCCTGGGCCCGGGACAGCGATCGGCAGTACTTC,CAWARDSDRQYF
TRBJ2-5,TRBV7-9,.,.,TGTGCCAGCAGCGGCCGGGGAACAAATCCTCAAGAGACCCAGTACTTC,CASSGRGTNPQETQYF
TRBJ2-7,TRBV25-1,.,.,TGTGCCAGCGTTTTTTGGACGGGAGATTTCTACGAGCAGTACTTC,CASVFWTGDFYEQYF
TRBJ1-2,TRBV28,.,.,TGTGCCAGCAGTTCAGGGAACAGACCCTCCTATGGCTACACCTTC,CASSSGNRPSYGYTF
TRBJ2-7,TRBV6-1,.,.,TGTGCCAGCAGTAACTGGGGCGTCGCCCTCTACGAGCAGTACTTC,CASSNWGVALYEQYF
TRBJ1-5,TRBV28,.,.,TGTGCCAGCAGTCCCGCCCAGTTTAATCAGCCCCAGCATTTT,CASSPAQFNQPQHF
TRBJ2-5,TRBV5-6,.,once,TGTGCCAGCAGCTTAGATGCGGTGGCCCAGTACTTC,CASSLDAVAQYF
TRBJ2-7,TRBV7-2,TRBD2,.,TGTGCCAGCAGCGGGGGGGGGTCGCGGAGCCCCTACGAGCAGTACTTC,CASSGGGSRSPYEQYF
TRBJ1-2,TRBV2,.,few,TGTGCCAGCAGGGTTGACACTAACTATGGCTACACCTTC,CASRVDTNYGYTF
TRBJ1-1,TRBV5-1,TRBD1,.,TGCGCCAGCAGCTTGGGGCACAGGGGGGAAGGCACTGAAGCTTTCTTT,CASSLGHRGEGTEAFF
TRBJ1-1,TRBV2,.,.,TGTGCCACGGTGACAGGCCCTGTACTGGAAGCTTTCTTT,CATVTGPVLEAFF
TRBJ1-2,TRBV6-5,.,.,TGTGCCAGCACTCAGGGGCAAGGCTACACCTTC,CASTQGQGYTF
TRBJ2-7,TRBV5-1,TRBD1,once,TGCGCCAGCAGCTTGGGACAGGGTTACGGTACCTACGAGCAGTACTTC,CASSLGQGYGTYEQYF
TRBJ2-5,TRBV5-1,.,.,TGCGCCAGCAGTCCCCTCCCGGCTGGGGGAGGAGAGACCCAGTACTTC,CASSPLPAGGGETQYF
TRBJ2-7,TRBV6-1,.,once,TGTGCCAGCACAAGGGGAACGGGTCCCTACGAGCAGTACTTC,CASTRGTGPYEQYF
TRBJ1-1,TRBV5-1,TRBD1,few,TGCGCCAGCAGCCAGGCCCCGGACAGGGGGCGTTCTGAAGCTTTCTTT,CASSQAPDRGRSEAFF
TRBJ2-7,TRBV6-1,TRBD1,.,TGTGCCAGCAGTGAAGGTAGGGACAGAGCCCAGTACTTC,CASSEGRDRAQYF